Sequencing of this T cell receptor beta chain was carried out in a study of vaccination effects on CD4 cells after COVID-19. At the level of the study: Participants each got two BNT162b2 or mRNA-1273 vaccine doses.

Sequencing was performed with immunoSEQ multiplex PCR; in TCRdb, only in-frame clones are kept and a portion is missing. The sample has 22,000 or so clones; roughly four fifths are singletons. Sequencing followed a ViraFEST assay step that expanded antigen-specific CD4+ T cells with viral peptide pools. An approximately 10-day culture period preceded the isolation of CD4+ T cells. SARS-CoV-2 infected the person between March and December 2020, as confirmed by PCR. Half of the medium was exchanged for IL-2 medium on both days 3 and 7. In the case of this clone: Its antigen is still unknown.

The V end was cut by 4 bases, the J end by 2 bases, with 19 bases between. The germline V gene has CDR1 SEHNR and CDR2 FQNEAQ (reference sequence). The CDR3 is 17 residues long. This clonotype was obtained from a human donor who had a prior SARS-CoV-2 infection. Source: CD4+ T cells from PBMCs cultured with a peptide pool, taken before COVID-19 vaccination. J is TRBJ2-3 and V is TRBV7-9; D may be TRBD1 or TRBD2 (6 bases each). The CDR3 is CASSSWARGVSTDTQYF. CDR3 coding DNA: TGTGCCAGCAGCTCATGGGCGAGGGGGGTGTCCACAGATACGCAGTATTTT.